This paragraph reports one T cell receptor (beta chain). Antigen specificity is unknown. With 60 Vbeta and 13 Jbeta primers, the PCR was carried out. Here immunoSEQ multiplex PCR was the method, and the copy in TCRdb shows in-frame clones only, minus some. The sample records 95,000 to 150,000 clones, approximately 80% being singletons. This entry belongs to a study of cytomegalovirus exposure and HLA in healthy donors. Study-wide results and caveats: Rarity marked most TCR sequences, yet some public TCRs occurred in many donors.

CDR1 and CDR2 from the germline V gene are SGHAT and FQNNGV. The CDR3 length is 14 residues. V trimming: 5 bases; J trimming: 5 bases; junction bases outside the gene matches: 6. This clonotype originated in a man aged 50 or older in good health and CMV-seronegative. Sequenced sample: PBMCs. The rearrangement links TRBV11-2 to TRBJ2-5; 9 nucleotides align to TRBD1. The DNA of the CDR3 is TGTGCCAGCAGCGACCGGACAGGGGTGGAGACCCAGTACTTC. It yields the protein CASSDRTGVETQYF.